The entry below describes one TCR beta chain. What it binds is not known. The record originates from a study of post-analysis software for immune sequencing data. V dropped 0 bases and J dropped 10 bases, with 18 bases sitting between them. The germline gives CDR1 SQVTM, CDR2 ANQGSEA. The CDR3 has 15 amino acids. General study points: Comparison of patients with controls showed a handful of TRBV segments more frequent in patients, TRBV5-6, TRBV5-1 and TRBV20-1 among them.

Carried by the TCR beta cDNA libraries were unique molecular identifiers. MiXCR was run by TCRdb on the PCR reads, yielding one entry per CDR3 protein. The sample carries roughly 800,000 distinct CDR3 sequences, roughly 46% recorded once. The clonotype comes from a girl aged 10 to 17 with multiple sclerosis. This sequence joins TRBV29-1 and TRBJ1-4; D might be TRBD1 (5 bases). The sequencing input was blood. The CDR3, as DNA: TGCAGCGTTGAAGACCGGACCAGGGCTCCCGGAAAACTGTTTTTT. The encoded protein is CSVEDRTRAPGKLFF.